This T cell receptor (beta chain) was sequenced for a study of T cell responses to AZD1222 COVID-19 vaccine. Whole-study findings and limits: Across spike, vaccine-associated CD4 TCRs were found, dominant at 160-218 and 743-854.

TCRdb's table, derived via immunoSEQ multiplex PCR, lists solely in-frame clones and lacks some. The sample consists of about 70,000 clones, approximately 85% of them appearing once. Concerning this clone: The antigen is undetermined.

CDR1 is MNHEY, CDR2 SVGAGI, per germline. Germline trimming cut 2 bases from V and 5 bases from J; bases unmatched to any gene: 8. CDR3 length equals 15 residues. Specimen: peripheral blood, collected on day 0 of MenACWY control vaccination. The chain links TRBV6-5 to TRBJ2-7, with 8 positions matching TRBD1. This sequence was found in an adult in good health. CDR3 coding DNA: TGTGCCAGCAGTTACCAATACAGGGGGGACCACGAGCAGTACTTC. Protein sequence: CASSYQYRGDHEQYF.